This TCR beta chain comes out of a study of cytomegalovirus exposure and HLA in healthy donors. Study-wide background: In terms of ancestry, the Caucasian-associated cluster contained around four fifths of the 300 to 400 genotyped donors.

As concerns this clone: What it recognizes is unknown.

Study-wide results and limits: There were 164 TCR beta chains listed as cytomegalovirus-associated.

J gave up 1 base and V 7 bases, and 8 bases lay outside the gene matches. The CDR3 contains 15 residues. Germline CDR1 and CDR2: MNHNY and SVGAGI (reference sequence). The PCR used 60 Vbeta and 13 Jbeta primers. Profiled with immunoSEQ multiplex PCR; TCRdb holds only in-frame clones, not every one. The repertoire holds about 130,000 clones, 80% seen once, with 1% in the top ten. The specimen was PBMCs. V gene TRBV6-6 combines with J gene TRBJ2-3; TRBD1 matches 7 bases. This clonotype was obtained from a man aged 40-49 years in good health and CMV-seronegative. CDR3 amino acids: CASKARDRGTDTQYF. The CDR3 coding sequence is TGTGCCAGCAAAGCTCGGGACAGAGGCACAGATACGCAGTATTTT.